A selection of T cell receptor beta chains follows, all from one sample in a study of naive and memory T cell subsets. Each CDR3 protein is one row after TCRdb ran MiXCR on the UMI-ligation and nested PCR reads. The table has roughly 36,000 distinct CDR3 sequences, 11% seen once. The sample here was skin, taken from a tuberculin skin test site. Receptors originate from an adult in good health. CDR3s include the opening cysteine and the closing phenylalanine or tryptophan. D genes are given only for firm matches. Clone size is stated in some rows and not others, as once, few, many or a class when expanded.

>TRBV29-1|TRBD2|TRBJ2-1|few
TGCAGCGCACTAGCGGACCCCTCCTACAATGAGCAGTTCTTC
CSALADPSYNEQFF
>TRBV5-6|NA|TRBJ1-5|few
TGTGCCAGCAGCCTGAACAGGGACAATCAGCCCCAGCATTTT
CASSLNRDNQPQHF
>TRBV30|NA|TRBJ2-2|few
TGTGCCTGGAGTGTCTCGAGGGAGCTGTTTTTT
CAWSVSRELFF
>TRBV20-1|TRBD2|TRBJ2-1|NA
TGCAGTGCTAGTAGCGGGCTAGCGGGGAACAATGAGCAGTTCTTC
CSASSGLAGNNEQFF
>TRBV4-1|TRBD2|TRBJ2-1|few
TGCGCCAGCAGCCAAGCACTAGCGGGAGGAGATAGTGAGCAGTTCTTC
CASSQALAGGDSEQFF
>TRBV20-1|NA|TRBJ2-2|many
TGCAGTGCTCGAAGTTCCGACACCGGGGAGCTGTTTTTT
CSARSSDTGELFF
>TRBV20-1|NA|TRBJ2-3|many
TGCAGTGCTAGCGAGATGTTTTCGCAGTATTTT
CSASEMFSQYF
>TRBV7-2|TRBD1|TRBJ2-5|few
TGTGCCAGCAGCCCCGGGACAGGGGTCCAAGAGACCCAGTACTTC
CASSPGTGVQETQYF
>TRBV5-1|NA|TRBJ1-4|NA
TGCGCCAGCAGCTTGGACACACAAAATGAAAAACTGTTTTTT
CASSLDTQNEKLFF
>TRBV7-2|NA|TRBJ1-1|few
TGTGCCAGCAGCTTGGGGGGGCAGAACACTGAAGCTTTCTTT
CASSLGGQNTEAFF
>TRBV9|NA|TRBJ1-1|few
TGTGCCAGCAGCGTACACGGGGACTTTTCGATGAACACTGAAGCTTTCTTT
CASSVHGDFSMNTEAFF
>TRBV3-1|NA|TRBJ2-7|few
TGTGCCAGCAGCCAAGAATTTTCTCGGGAGCAGTACTTC
CASSQEFSREQYF
>TRBV5-1|TRBD1|TRBJ1-2|NA
TGCGCCAGCAGCTTCACGGGACAGGGCTATGGCTACACCTTC
CASSFTGQGYGYTF
>TRBV19|NA|TRBJ2-1|few
TGTGCCAGTAGTATATCCCAGGGGACGTACAATGAGCAGTTCTTC
CASSISQGTYNEQFF
>TRBV20-1|NA|TRBJ2-3|NA
TGCAGTGCTAGAGGCGGGGGCACTAGCACAGATACGCAGTATTTT
CSARGGGTSTDTQYF
>TRBV12-3/TRBV12-4|NA|TRBJ1-2|few
TGTGCCAGCAGTTTCTCCGGGACGGTCTATGGCTACACCTTC
CASSFSGTVYGYTF
>TRBV12-3/TRBV12-4|TRBD1|TRBJ1-2|many
TGTGCCAGCAGGACCGGGACAGACTATGGCTACACCTTC
CASRTGTDYGYTF
>TRBV5-1|NA|TRBJ2-7|few
TGCGCCAGCAGAAGGACAAGAGAAATCTCCTACGAGCAGTACTTC
CASRRTREISYEQYF
>TRBV7-8|TRBD1|TRBJ1-5|few
TGTGCCAGCAGCTTACTGGGTGGGACAGACCAATCAGCCCAGCATTTT
CASSLLGGTDQSAQHF
>TRBV7-2|TRBD2|TRBJ2-5|NA
TGTGCCAGCAGCCGGGAGCGGGGGCTAGCGGGGGACCAAGAGACCCAGTACTTC
CASSRERGLAGDQETQYF
>TRBV12-3/TRBV12-4|NA|TRBJ2-1|few
TGTGCCAGCAGTCCTACGTCGAATGAGCAGTTCTTC
CASSPTSNEQFF
>TRBV29-1|TRBD1|TRBJ2-1|few
TGCAGCGTTGTTGGGACAGGGTACAATGAGCAGTTCTTC
CSVVGTGYNEQFF
>TRBV2|NA|TRBJ1-1|few
TGTGCCAGCAGTGAATGGGTGGGGAACACTGAAGCTTTCTTT
CASSEWVGNTEAFF
>TRBV28|NA|TRBJ1-1|NA
TGTGCCACCGACAAGATGAACACTGAAGCTTTCTTT
CATDKMNTEAFF
>TRBV29-1|NA|TRBJ1-4|few
TGCAGCGTTAGTGCTAATGAAAAACTGTTTTTT
CSVSANEKLFF
>TRBV29-1|NA|TRBJ1-1|medium-sized
TGCAGCGTTGTTGGAAGTAGCACTGAAGCTTTCTTT
CSVVGSSTEAFF
>TRBV2|NA|TRBJ2-6|few
TGTGCCAGATACTCTGGGGCCAACGTCCTGACTTTC
CARYSGANVLTF
>TRBV20-1|TRBD1|TRBJ1-6|many
TGCAGTGCGAACGACAGGGGCGGGAATTCACCCCTCCACTTT
CSANDRGGNSPLHF
>TRBV5-1|NA|TRBJ1-1|many
TGCGCCAGCAGCTTGGCCATTTCAGAGAACACTGAAGCTTTCTTT
CASSLAISENTEAFF
>TRBV29-1|NA|TRBJ2-5|many
TGCAGCGTTGGACGGGACGGAATCCCCCAAGAGACCCAGTACTTC
CSVGRDGIPQETQYF
>TRBV18|NA|TRBJ2-3|NA
TGTGCCAGCTCACCGGGGGTCACAGATACGCAGTATTTT
CASSPGVTDTQYF
>TRBV3-1|TRBD1|TRBJ1-3|NA
TGTGCCAGCAGCCAAGACGACAGGGGCGGTGGAAACACCATATATTTT
CASSQDDRGGGNTIYF
>TRBV5-1|TRBD1|TRBJ1-2|many
TGCGCCAGCAGCCTTTCCAGGGGGGCTGGCTACACCTTC
CASSLSRGAGYTF
>TRBV13|TRBD2|TRBJ2-3|few
TGTGCCAGCAGCAGTACCCCGGGACTAGCGGGGGGTGGCACAGATACGCAGTATTTT
CASSSTPGLAGGGTDTQYF
>TRBV7-6|TRBD2|TRBJ2-2|NA
TGTGCCAGCAGCTTTGGGCTAGCGGACGGGGAGCTGTTTTTT
CASSFGLADGELFF
>TRBV2|TRBD1|TRBJ2-2|few
TGTGCCAGCAGTGGGACAGGGAGCACCGGGGAGCTGTTTTTT
CASSGTGSTGELFF
>TRBV19|NA|TRBJ2-1|NA
TGTGTCAGTAGTAGGGGGGGTTTCGGTGAGCAGTTCTTC
CVSSRGGFGEQFF